This entry concerns a single T cell receptor (beta chain). Its binding antigen is unknown. No per-base quality is available; no much larger clone lies one base away. Every donor in the study was a healthy Caucasian. Miltenyi CD45RO+ enrichment and human naive T-cell isolation kits were used to isolate memory (CD45RO+) and naive T cells from PBMC. These data are taken from a study of identical twins (dated by TCRdb to the mid-2010s). Describing the broader study: The study deep-sequenced TCR alpha and beta repertoires from monozygotic twins, unrelated adults of various ages and cord blood to test whether fetal clonotypes persist. Replicate twin experiments were performed at different times using different library preparation protocols to rule out contamination. Here is what the overall study found, with its caveats: Out-of-frame TCR alpha sequences shared between twins showed an excess of low generation-probability sequences compared with coincidental sharing between unrelated individuals. Zero-insertion analyses could be partly confounded by invariant T cells such as MAIT and iNKT, although diverse VJ usage argued against such confounding for most clonotypes. Conclusions relied on cross-sectional statistical analysis, since the same donors could not be followed over many years. Abundant cord blood beta clonotypes carried fewer insertions; young adult naive repertoires showed a weaker similar trend, while memory repertoires showed none. In monozygotic twins, out-of-frame TCR alpha sharing was systematically underestimated by recombination models, although the models agreed with sharing between unrelated individuals. The excess sharing between twins in beta out-of-frame sequences was weaker because fewer shared sequences reduced the signal-to-noise ratio.

The CDR3 holds 13 amino acids from the cysteine to the phenylalanine. The CDR3 DNA has 39 bases and is translated from base 1. The junction shows trimming of 3 bases on V and 2 bases on J, plus 10 bases between the germline ends. The germline V gene sets CDR1 to SQVTM and CDR2 to ANQGSEA. Library method: 5' RACE. The sequencer listed for this sample is Illumina HiSeq 2000. A universal primer binding site was introduced by template switching, and a unique molecular identifier was present in the final cDNA, enabling accurate counting of TCR cDNA molecules. Specific primers in the conserved constant-segment region were used to synthesize first-strand cDNA for the TCR alpha and beta chains. Each cDNA library was double barcoded, with a SMART-Mk sample barcode plus Illumina barcodes, to control for contamination. TruSeq adapter sequences, together with Illumina sample barcodes, were added in two successive PCR steps. Sequencing of the TCR alpha and beta cDNA libraries was done on the Illumina HiSeq platform using custom primers. On the authors' methods: Unique molecular identifiers were extracted from raw reads with MiGEC, and CDR3 positions were determined with MiXCR. Recombination models were inferred per individual with the repgenHMM and IGoR tools using an EM algorithm. Shared clonotype analysis was performed with the tcR package in R, normalizing sharing by the product of cloneset sizes. To study raw recombination without the effects of thymic and clonal selection, out-of-frame nonproductive sequences were analyzed. TCRdb cleaned the public reads at Q25 with fastp, built clones with MiXCR and kept in-frame beta chains. Duplicate CDR3 protein sequences are folded into a single record with the most common DNA and genes. The V and J calls come from TCRdb's annotation, not from the publication. For this sample the table gives more than 200,000 distinct CDR3 sequences, of which about 14% were detected only once. The top ten clones comprise 7% to 9% of the sample.

The chain links TRBV29-1 with TRBJ1-1, with a weak D call of TRBD1 (6 bases match). The sample was memory (CD45RO+) T cells sorted from blood. The label giving this sample's cell subset or site can be read as: CD45RO+ enriched T cells. The receptor was derived from a woman aged 18 to 35 in good health. Here the CDR3 is given as CSVDQDRNTEAFF. The sequence in DNA is TGCAGCGTTGACCAGGACAGAAACACTGAAGCTTTCTTT.